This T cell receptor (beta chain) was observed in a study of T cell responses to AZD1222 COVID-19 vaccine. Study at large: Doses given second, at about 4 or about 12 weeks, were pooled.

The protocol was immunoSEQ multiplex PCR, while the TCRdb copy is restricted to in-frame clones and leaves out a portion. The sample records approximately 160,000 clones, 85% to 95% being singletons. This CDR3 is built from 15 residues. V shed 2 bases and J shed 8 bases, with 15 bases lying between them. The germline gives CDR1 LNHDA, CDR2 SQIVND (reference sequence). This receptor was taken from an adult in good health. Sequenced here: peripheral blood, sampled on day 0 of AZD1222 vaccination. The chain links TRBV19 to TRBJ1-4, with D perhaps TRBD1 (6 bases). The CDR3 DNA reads TGTGCCAGTAGTATACCCGGAGGGGGGAAGGAAAAACTGTTTTTT. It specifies CASSIPGGGKEKLFF.